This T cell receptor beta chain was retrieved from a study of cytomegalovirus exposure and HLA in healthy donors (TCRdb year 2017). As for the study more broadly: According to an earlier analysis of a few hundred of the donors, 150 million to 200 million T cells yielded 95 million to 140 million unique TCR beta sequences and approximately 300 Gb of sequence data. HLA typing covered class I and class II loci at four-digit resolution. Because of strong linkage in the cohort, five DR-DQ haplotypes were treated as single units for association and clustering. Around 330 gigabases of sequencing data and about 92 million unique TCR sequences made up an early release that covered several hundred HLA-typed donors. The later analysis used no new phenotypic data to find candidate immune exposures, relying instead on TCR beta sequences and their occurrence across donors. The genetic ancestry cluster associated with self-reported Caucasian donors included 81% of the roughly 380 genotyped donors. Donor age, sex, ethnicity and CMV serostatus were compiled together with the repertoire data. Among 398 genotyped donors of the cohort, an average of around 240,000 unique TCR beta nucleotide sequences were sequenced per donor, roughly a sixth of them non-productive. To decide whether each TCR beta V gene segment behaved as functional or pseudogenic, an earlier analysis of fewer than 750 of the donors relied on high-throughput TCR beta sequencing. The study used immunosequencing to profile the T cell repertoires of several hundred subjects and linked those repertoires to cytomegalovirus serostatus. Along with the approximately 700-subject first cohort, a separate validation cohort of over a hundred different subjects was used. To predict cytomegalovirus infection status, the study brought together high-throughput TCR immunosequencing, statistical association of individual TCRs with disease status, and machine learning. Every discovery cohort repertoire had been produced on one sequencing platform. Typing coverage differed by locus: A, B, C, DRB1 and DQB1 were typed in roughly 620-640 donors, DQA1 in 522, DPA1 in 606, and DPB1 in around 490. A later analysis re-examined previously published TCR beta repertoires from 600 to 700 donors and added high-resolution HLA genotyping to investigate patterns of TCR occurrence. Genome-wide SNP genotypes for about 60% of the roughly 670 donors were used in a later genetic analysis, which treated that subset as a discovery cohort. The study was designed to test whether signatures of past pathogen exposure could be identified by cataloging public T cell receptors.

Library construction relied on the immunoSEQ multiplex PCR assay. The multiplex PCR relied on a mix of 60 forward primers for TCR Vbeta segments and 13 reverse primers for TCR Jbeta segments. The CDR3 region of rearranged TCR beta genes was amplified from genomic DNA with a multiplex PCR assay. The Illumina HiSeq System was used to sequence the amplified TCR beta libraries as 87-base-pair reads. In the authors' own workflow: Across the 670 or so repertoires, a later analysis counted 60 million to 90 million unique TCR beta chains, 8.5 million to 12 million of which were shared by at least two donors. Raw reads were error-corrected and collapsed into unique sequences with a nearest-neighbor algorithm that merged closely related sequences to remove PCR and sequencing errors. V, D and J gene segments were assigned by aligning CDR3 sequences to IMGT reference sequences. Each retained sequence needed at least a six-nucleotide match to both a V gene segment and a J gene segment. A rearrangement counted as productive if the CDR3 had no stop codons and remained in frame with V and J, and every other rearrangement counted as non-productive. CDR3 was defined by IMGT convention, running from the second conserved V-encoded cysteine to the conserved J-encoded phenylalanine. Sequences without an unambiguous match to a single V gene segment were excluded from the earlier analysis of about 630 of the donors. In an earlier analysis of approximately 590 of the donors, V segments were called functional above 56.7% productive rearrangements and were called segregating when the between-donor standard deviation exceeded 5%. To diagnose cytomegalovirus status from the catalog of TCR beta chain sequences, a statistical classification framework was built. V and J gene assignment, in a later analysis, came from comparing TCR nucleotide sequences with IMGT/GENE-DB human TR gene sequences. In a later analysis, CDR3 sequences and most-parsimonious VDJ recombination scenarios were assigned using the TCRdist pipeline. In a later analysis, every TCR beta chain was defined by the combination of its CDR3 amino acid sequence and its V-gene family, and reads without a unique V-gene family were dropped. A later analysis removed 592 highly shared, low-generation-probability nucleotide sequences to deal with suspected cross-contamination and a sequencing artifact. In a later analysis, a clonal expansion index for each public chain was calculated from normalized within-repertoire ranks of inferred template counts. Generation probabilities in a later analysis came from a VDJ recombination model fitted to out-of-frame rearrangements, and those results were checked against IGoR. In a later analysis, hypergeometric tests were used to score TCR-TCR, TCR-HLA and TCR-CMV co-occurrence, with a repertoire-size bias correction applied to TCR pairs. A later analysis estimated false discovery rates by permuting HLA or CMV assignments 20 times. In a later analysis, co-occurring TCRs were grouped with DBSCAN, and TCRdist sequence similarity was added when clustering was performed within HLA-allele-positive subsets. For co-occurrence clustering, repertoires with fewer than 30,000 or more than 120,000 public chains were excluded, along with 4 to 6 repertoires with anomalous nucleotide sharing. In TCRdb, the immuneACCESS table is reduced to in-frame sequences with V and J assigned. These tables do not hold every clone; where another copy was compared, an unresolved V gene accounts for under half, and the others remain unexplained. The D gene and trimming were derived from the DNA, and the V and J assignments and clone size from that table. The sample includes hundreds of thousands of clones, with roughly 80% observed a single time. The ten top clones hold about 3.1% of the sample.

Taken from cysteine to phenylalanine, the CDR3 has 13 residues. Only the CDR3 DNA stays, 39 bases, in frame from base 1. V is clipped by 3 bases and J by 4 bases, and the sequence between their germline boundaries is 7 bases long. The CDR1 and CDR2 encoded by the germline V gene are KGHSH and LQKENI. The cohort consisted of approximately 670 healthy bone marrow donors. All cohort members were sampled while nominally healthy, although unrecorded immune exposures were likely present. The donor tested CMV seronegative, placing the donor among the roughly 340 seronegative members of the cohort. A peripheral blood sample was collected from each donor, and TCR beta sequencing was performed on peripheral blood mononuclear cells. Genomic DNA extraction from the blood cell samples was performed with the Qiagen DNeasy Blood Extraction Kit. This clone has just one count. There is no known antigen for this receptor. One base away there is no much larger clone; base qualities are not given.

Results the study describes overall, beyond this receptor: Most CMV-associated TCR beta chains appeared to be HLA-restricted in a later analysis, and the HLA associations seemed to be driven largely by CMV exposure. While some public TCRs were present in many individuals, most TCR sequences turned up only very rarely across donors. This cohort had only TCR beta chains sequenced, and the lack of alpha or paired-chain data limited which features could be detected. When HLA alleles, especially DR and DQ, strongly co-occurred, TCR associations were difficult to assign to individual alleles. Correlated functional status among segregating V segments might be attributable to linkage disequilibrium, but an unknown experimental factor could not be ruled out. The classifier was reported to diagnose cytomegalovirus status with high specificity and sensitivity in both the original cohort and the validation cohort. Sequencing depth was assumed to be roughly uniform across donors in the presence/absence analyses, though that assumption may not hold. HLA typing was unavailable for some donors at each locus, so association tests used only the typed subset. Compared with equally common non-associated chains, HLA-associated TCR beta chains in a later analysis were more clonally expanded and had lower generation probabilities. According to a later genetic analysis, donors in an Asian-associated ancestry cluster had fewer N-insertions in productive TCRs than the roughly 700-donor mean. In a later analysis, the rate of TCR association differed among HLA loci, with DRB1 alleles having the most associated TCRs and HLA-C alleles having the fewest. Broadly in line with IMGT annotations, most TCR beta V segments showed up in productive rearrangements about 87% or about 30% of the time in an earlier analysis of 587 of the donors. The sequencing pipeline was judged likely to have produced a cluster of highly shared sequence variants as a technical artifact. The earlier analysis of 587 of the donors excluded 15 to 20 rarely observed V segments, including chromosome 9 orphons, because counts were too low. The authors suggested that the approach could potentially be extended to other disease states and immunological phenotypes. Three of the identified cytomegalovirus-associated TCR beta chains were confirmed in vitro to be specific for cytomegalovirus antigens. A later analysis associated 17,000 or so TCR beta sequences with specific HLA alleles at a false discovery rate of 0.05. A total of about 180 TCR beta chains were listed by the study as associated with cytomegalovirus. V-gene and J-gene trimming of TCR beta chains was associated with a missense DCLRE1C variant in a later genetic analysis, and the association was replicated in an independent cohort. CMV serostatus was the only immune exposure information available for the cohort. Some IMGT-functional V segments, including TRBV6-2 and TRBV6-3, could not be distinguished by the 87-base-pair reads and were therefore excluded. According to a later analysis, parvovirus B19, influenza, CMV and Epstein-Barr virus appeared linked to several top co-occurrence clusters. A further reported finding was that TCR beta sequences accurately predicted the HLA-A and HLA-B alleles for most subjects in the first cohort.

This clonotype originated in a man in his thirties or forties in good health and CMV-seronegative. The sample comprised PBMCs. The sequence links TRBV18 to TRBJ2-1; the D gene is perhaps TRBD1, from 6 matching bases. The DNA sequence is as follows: TGTGCCAGCTCACCTCAGGGGTACAATGAGCAGTTCTTC. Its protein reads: CASSPQGYNEQFF.